The 24 T cell receptor beta chains given below trace back to one sample, sequenced in a study of patients and donors after allogeneic stem cell transplantation. TCRdb ran MiXCR on the RT-PCR reads and lists one entry per CDR3 protein. This table holds 190,000 or so distinct CDR3 sequences, approximately 41% found once. The sequencing input was blood, either unsorted or a sorted T cell fraction (not recorded which). The receptors originated from a human donor who was either an allogeneic HSCT recipient or a stem cell or donor lymphocyte infusion donor (not recorded which). It is not recorded whose cells these are; they may come from a transplant donor.

V gene TRBV12-3 or TRBV12-4 combines with J gene TRBJ1-5, with 9 positions matching TRBD1. V was pared by 8 bases and J by 8 bases, with 10 bases of the junction left unmatched. The CDR3 consists of 14 residues. The CDR3: CASGRGDRVEPQHF. CDR3 nucleotides: TGTGCCAGCGGAAGAGGGGACAGGGTAGAGCCCCAGCATTTT.

The chain recombines TRBV6-6 with TRBJ1-4; a possible D gene is TRBD1 (5 bases). CDR1 is MNHNY and CDR2 is SVGAGI in the germline V gene (reference sequence). CDR3 size: 14 residues. V lost 0 bases to trimming and J lost 8 bases, with 10 bases between them. The CDR3 DNA reads TGTGCCAGCAGTTACTCGGGGGATGAAGAAAAACTGTTTTTT. Its translation: CASSYSGDEEKLFF.

This clonotype appeared a few times. This chain joins TRBV28 and TRBJ1-2; the D is unclear. V lost 3 bases and J 1 base, leaving 9 bases between the germline ends. This CDR3 has 14 amino acids. Per germline, CDR1 MDHEN and CDR2 SYDVKM. CDR3 DNA sequence: TGTGCCAGCAGTTTCGGCAAATTTAACTATGGCTACACCTTC. Residues: CASSFGKFNYGYTF.

The chain joins TRBV4-3 to TRBJ1-3; D gene uncertain. This CDR3 region has 13 residues. From germline, CDR1 is LGHNA and CDR2 YSLEER. Trimming pared 0 bases from V and 7 bases from J, leaving 7 bases between. The CDR3 DNA reads TGCGCCAGCAGCCAAGATGGGGATAACACCATATATTTT. The encoded protein is CASSQDGDNTIYF.

This clonotype has just a few counts. V is TRBV6-5 and J is TRBJ1-2; 8 bases agree with TRBD1. The CDR3 is made up of 14 amino acids. Germline V gene data show CDR1 as MNHEY and CDR2 as SVGAGI. V shed 5 bases, J shed 8 bases, and the junction held 10 bases outside the gene matches. The CDR3 here is CASSDGQGRFGYTF. The CDR3 nucleotides are TGTGCCAGCAGTGATGGACAGGGTCGGTTCGGCTACACCTTC.

This clonotype has at least ten counts. This chain uses TRBV5-1 with TRBJ2-2; 11 bases line up with TRBD2. The germline V gene encodes CDR1 SGHRS and CDR2 YFSETQ. The trim removed 5 bases at V and 6 bases at J, leaving 3 bases unmatched. The CDR3 loop spans 14 amino acids. The CDR3 reads CASRTSGDPGELFF. In nucleotides, the CDR3 is TGCGCCAGCAGGACTAGCGGGGACCCCGGGGAGCTGTTTTTT.

For the CDR3, the DNA is TGTGCCAGCAGCCCCCCCCGGGGCTTCGGTGGCTACACCTTC. Its translation is CASSPPRGFGGYTF. The rearrangement links TRBV12-3 or TRBV12-4 to TRBJ1-2; D may be TRBD1 (5 bases). The CDR3 sequence is 14 residues long. Trimming stripped 6 bases from V and 7 bases from J, with 18 bases between.

The chain couples TRBV4-3 to TRBJ1-5; D call uncertain. The germline V and J ends were trimmed by 1 base and 2 bases, with 9 bases remaining between them. CDR3 length: 15 amino acids. Germline lookup yields CDR1 LGHNA and CDR2 YSLEER. The CDR3, as DNA: TGCGCCAGCAGCCAAGGTCTAGCGGGCAATCAGCCCCAGCATTTT. This gives the protein CASSQGLAGNQPQHF.

This clonotype was seen repeatedly, ten times or more. The genes are TRBV5-5 and TRBJ1-1; D is undetermined. CDR3 length equals 12 residues. Trimming took 0 bases from V and 4 from J, leaving 4 bases between them. Germline V gene data show CDR1 as SGHKS and CDR2 as YYEKEE (reference sequence). CDR3 in amino acids: CASSLGSTEAFF. In DNA form, the CDR3 reads TGTGCCAGCAGCTTGGGAAGCACTGAAGCTTTCTTT. Complete variable domain (other parts from reference TRBV5-5 and TRBJ1-1): DAGVTQSPTHLIKTRGQQVTLRCSPISGHKSVSWYQQVLGQGPQFIFQYYEKEERGRGNFPDRFSARQFPNYSSELNVNALLLGDSALYLCASSLGSTEAFFGQGTRLTVV.

The J gene is TRBJ2-3, the V gene TRBV12-3 or TRBV12-4, with unresolved D. The CDR3 loop spans 16 amino acids. The V end was cut by 5 bases, the J end by 0 bases, with 15 bases between. CDR3 in amino acids: CASSPSSASSTDTQYF. CDR3 sequence (DNA): TGTGCCAGCAGTCCCTCCAGCGCGTCTAGCACAGATACGCAGTATTTT.

This clonotype was seen a handful of times. V gene TRBV30 combines with J gene TRBJ1-2; no clear D gene. CDR1 and CDR2 (germline): GTSNPN, SVGIG (reference sequence). Trimming took off 0 bases at V and 8 bases at J, with 22 bases between the two ends. The CDR3 spans 16 residues. Here the CDR3 reads CAWSVPGQSMLGGYTF. DNA of the CDR3: TGTGCCTGGAGTGTACCCGGGCAATCGATGCTGGGGGGCTACACCTTC.

This clonotype was found a few times. The rearrangement links TRBV20-1 to TRBJ1-2; maybe TRBD1 (5 bases). Germline V lookup: CDR1 DFQATT, CDR2 SNEGSKA (reference sequence). There are 13 residues in the CDR3. Trimming left V 6 bases short and J 4 bases short, with 15 bases between. The CDR3 DNA sequence: TGCAGTGCCCGACCGGGACCAACCTATGGCTACACCTTC. It translates to CSARPGPTYGYTF.

This chain's CDR3 is CASSRPGSTNEKLFF. The CDR3, as DNA: TGTGCCAGCAGCCGACCAGGGTCCACTAATGAAAAACTGTTTTTT. The rearrangement uses TRBV7-9 and TRBJ1-4; a possible D gene is TRBD1 (5 bases). Germline loops: CDR1 SEHNR, CDR2 FQNEAQ (reference sequence). This CDR3 is 15 amino acids long. The germline V and J ends were trimmed by 5 bases and 2 bases, with 12 bases remaining between them.

This sequence joins TRBV3-1 and TRBJ2-7; D is unresolved. V was pared by 2 bases and J by 3 bases, with 2 bases between. This CDR3 has 11 residues. The germline V gene encodes CDR1 LGHDT and CDR2 YNNKEL (reference sequence). This CDR3 is CASSQHYEQYF. The CDR3, as DNA: TGTGCCAGCAGCCAACACTACGAGCAGTACTTC.

This clonotype has a handful of counts. The V call is TRBV6-2 or TRBV6-3, the J call TRBJ2-3; the D gene is possibly TRBD2 (5 bases). V was cut by 3 bases and J by 4 bases, with 14 bases left in between. The CDR3 contains 15 residues. Germline values: CDR1 MNHEY, CDR2 SVGEGT. The CDR3 loop is CASSYGGFSADTQYF. CDR3 DNA sequence: TGTGCCAGCAGTTATGGCGGGTTTAGTGCAGATACGCAGTATTTT.

This clonotype turned up a few times. The V call is TRBV20-1, the J call TRBJ1-2; D remains ambiguous. V was cut by 0 bases and J by 4 bases, with 12 bases left in between. Germline CDR1 is DFQATT and CDR2 is SNEGSKA (reference sequence). The CDR3 consists of 14 residues. The CDR3 loop reads CSAREVGDPYGYTF. The CDR3 DNA follows: TGCAGTGCTAGAGAAGTAGGTGACCCCTATGGCTACACCTTC.

This clonotype was observed a handful of times. Written as DNA, the CDR3 is TGTGCCAGCAGTTTCCGACAGGGCAATGAGCAGTTCTTC. Its protein product is CASSFRQGNEQFF. The chain links TRBV27 to TRBJ2-1; 7 nucleotides line up with TRBD1. The CDR3 runs to 13 residues. V was clipped by 3 bases and J by 6 bases; unmatched bases: 2. Germline values: CDR1 MNHEY, CDR2 SMNVEV (reference sequence).

This sequence joins TRBV6-1 and TRBJ1-4; D call uncertain. Between the trimmed V and J ends, which lost 2 bases and 3 bases, there was a span of 16 bases. CDR3 length: 17 amino acids. Germline assignment: CDR1 MNHNS and CDR2 SASEGT. The CDR3, as DNA: TGTGCCAGCAGTGAATATGTTGCCCGCAGCCCTAATGAAAAACTGTTTTTT. This codes for CASSEYVARSPNEKLFF.

This rearrangement joins TRBV29-1 to TRBJ2-7, with D possibly TRBD2 on 6 matching bases. The length of the CDR3 is 12 residues. With 8 bases removed from V and 2 bases from J, the gap between germline ends came to 13 bases. CDR1 SQVTM and CDR2 ANQGSEA come from the germline V gene. In DNA, the CDR3 is TGCAGCTTTAGCGGTGTGACCTACGAGCAGTACTTC. This gives the protein CSFSGVTYEQYF.

The chain uses TRBV28 and TRBJ1-5; D unclear. CDR1 and CDR2 (germline): MDHEN, SYDVKM. This CDR3 comprises 15 residues. V was shortened by 2 bases and J by 0 bases, with 8 bases between the two germline ends. CDR3 DNA: TGTGCCAGCAGTTTAGGTTGGAATAGCAATCAGCCCCAGCATTTT. It is translated as CASSLGWNSNQPQHF.

This sequence joins TRBV20-1 and TRBJ1-5; D not resolved. The CDR3 sequence is 13 residues long. Trimming removed 4 bases at V and 1 base at J, with 8 bases between. Germline V gives CDR1 DFQATT, CDR2 SNEGSKA (reference sequence). The CDR3 is CSATDVSNQPQHF. CDR3 nucleotide sequence: TGCAGTGCTACGGACGTGAGCAATCAGCCCCAGCATTTT.

A few counts support this clonotype. The chain uses TRBV11-2 and TRBJ2-5, with 9 bases aligning to TRBD1. Trimming at V came to 1 base and at J to 4 bases, leaving 10 bases not matched to a gene. This CDR3 has 17 residues. The germline gives CDR1 SGHAT, CDR2 FQNNGV. For the CDR3, the DNA is TGTGCCAGCAGCTTAGTTGGATGGGGACAGGGCGTAGAGACCCAGTACTTC. This translates into CASSLVGWGQGVETQYF.

V usage is TRBV27 and J usage is TRBJ2-1; 13 bases align to TRBD2. The CDR3 is made up of 17 amino acids. Trimming took 7 bases from V and 1 from J; bases not matched to a gene: 7. Germline CDR1 MNHEY, CDR2 SMNVEV (reference sequence). The CDR3 DNA sequence: TGTGCCAGCAAGAGACTAGCGGGAGGAGCATCCTACAATGAGCAGTTCTTC. It yields the protein CASKRLAGGASYNEQFF.

The chain couples TRBV5-1 to TRBJ1-2; 10 nucleotides line up with TRBD1. The CDR3 spans 14 residues. The germline gives CDR1 SGHRS, CDR2 YFSETQ. V lost 4 bases to trimming and J lost 7 bases; unmatched junction nucleotides: 7. The DNA for the CDR3 is TGCGCCAGCAGCAACCAGACAGGGGGCTTTGGCTACACCTTC. Encoded protein: CASSNQTGGFGYTF. Filled out from reference TRBV5-1 and TRBJ1-2, the complete variable domain reads KAGVTQTPRYLIKTRGQQVTLSCSPISGHRSVSWYQQTPGQGLQFLFEYFSETQRNKGNFPGRFSGRQFSNSRSEMNVSTLELGDSALYLCASSNQTGGFGYTFGSGTRLTVV.